This T cell receptor (beta chain) was profiled in a study of blood T cell repertoires in COVID-19 (dated by TCRdb to 2020 to 2022). About the study as a whole: Collaborator samples came from the United States, Italy and Spain and covered acute and convalescent phases of COVID-19. A de-identified subject ID, COVID-19 status, age in years and sex were almost always included in the sample metadata. HLA class I and class II types, where available, came from metadata supplied by the sample provider rather than from assay-based typing. The repertoires were made available in a free public database intended to serve as a resource for research on the immune response to SARS-CoV-2. The prospective study material was composed of cDNA or gDNA derived from T cells, B-cell-depleted T cells, or PBMCs. The samples were drawn from two sources: the first 160 participants of the ongoing ImmuneRACE study, and fewer than 1,500 subjects contributed by 6 global collaborators. The dataset comprised deeply sampled blood TCRbeta repertoires from subjects exposed to, actively infected with, or recovered from COVID-19. The study at large found these results: Clinical and demographic metadata were provided uncurated, with the amount varying by source and participant.

With regard to this clone: Its binding antigen is unknown. Nothing much larger sits one base from this clone, and base qualities are not available.

TCRbeta CDR3 regions were amplified from genomic DNA by means of the immunoSEQ Assay, a bias-controlled multiplex PCR. As for the original processing: The number of nucleated cells in each sample was estimated from the amplification of reference gene primers within the assay. Sequence reads were collapsed and filtered to measure the absolute abundance of every unique TCRbeta CDR3 rearrangement. For each sample, productive Simpson clonality was calculated as the square root of Simpson's diversity index across productive rearrangements. Sourced from immuneACCESS, this table was stored by TCRdb with only in-frame sequences that have V and J called. A share of the clones is absent; for the studies checked, an unresolved V gene accounts for under half, and the remainder has no known explanation. That table gives V, J and clone size, and the DNA gave D and trimming. Counted in this sample were 300,000 to 400,000 clones; about 89% of them appeared once. The ten top clones hold 2.3% of the sample.

In Seattle, one collaborating source enrolled patients while the infection was active and tracked those patients longitudinally over the course of disease. Each collaborating institution followed its own protocols to collect whole blood in K2EDTA tubes. For TCRbeta analysis, collaborators shipped samples as frozen whole blood, isolated PBMCs, or DNA extracted from either of those sample types. Sequenced: peripheral blood. This receptor was taken from a woman aged 60-75 years with COVID-19, enrolled during active disease.

The nucleotide sequence reads as follows: TGTGCCATCTCAGGGGGCGGGTATGGCTACACCTTC. It is translated as CAISGGGYGYTF. Rearrangement joined TRBV28 to TRBJ1-2, with 8 junctional bases fitting TRBD1. CDR1 and CDR2, looked up from the germline V gene, are MDHEN and SYDVKM. V trim: 10 bases; J trim: 5 bases; unmatched bases: 6. The CDR3 sequence holds 12 residues, the cysteine and phenylalanine included. Only the CDR3 portion is preserved as DNA: 36 bases, with reading frame beginning at the first base.